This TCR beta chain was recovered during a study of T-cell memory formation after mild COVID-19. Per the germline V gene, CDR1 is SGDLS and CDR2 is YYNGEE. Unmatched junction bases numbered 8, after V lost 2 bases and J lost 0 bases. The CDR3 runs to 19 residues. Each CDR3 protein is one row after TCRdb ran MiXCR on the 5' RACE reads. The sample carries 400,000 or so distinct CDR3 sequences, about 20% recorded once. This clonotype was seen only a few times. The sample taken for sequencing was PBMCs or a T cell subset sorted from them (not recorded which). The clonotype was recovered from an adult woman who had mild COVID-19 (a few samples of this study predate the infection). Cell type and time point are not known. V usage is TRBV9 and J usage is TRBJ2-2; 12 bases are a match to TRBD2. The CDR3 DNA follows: TGTGCCAGCAGCGTTGGACTAGCGGGGAGAACTTCGAACACCGGGGAGCTGTTTTTT. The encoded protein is CASSVGLAGRTSNTGELFF.